Listed below are T cell receptor beta chains from one sample, sequenced in a study of cytomegalovirus exposure and HLA in healthy donors. Data came from immunoSEQ multiplex PCR; TCRdb stores just in-frame clones and leaves some out. This repertoire shows 100,000 to 150,000 clones, around 66% found once; its top ten account for more than 6.5%. The specimen sequenced was PBMCs. Receptors originate from a woman aged 35 to 49 in good health and CMV-seropositive. Both conserved end residues are part of each CDR3. D genes are given only for firm matches. A row's size may be missing; if present it is once, few, many or a size class.

D | J | V | size | CDR3 | DNA
TRBD2 | TRBJ2-1 | TRBV6-5 | NA | CALRSRPAGCNEQFF | TGTGCCCTCCGTTCCCGGCCAGCGGGGTGCAATGAGCAGTTCTTC
TRBD2 | TRBJ2-3 | TRBV27 | NA | CASSFEREYTDTQYF | TGTGCCAGCAGTTTCGAGCGGGAATATACAGATACGCAGTATTTT
TRBD2 | TRBJ2-5 | TRBV7-3 | NA | CASSPGGRDQETQYF | TGTGCCAGCAGCCCGGGCGGGAGGGACCAAGAGACCCAGTACTTC
NA | TRBJ2-7 | TRBV4-1 | NA | CASSLQDSYEQYF | TGCGCCAGCAGCCTACAGGATTCCTACGAGCAGTACTTC
NA | TRBJ2-5 | TRBV30 | NA | CAWSVSETQYF | TGTGCCTGGAGTGTCTCGGAGACCCAGTACTTC
NA | TRBJ2-2 | TRBV9 | NA | CASSVAGQTNTGELFF | TGTGCCAGCAGCGTAGCAGGGCAGACAAACACCGGGGAGCTGTTTTTT
TRBD2 | TRBJ2-7 | TRBV19 | few | CASRSWGGAYEQYF | TGTGCCAGTAGAAGTTGGGGAGGGGCCTACGAGCAGTACTTC
NA | TRBJ2-2 | TRBV5-1 | NA | CASSLRGSGSANTGELFF | TGCGCCAGCAGCTTGAGGGGGAGTGGTAGCGCGAACACCGGGGAGCTGTTTTTT
TRBD1 | TRBJ2-1 | TRBV2 | few | CASSVDRNEQFF | TGTGCCAGCAGTGTGGACAGGAATGAGCAGTTCTTC
NA | TRBJ1-2 | TRBV5-6 | NA | CASSLGQMDSHTF | TGTGCCAGCAGCTTGGGCCAAATGGACAGCCACACCTTC
TRBD2 | TRBJ2-3 | TRBV5-1 | few | CASSLGGLAADTQYF | TGCGCCAGCAGCTTGGGGGGACTAGCCGCAGATACGCAGTATTTT
TRBD1 | TRBJ1-4 | TRBV6-1 | few | CASSSPDRANEKLFF | TGTGCCAGCAGCTCACCGGACAGGGCTAATGAAAAACTGTTTTTT
NA | TRBJ1-4 | TRBV6-5 | NA | CASSANPSTNEKLFF | TGTGCCAGCAGTGCTAATCCCTCAACTAATGAAAAACTGTTTTTT
TRBD1 | TRBJ1-4 | TRBV5-1 | few | CASSGTGNEKLFF | TGCGCCAGCAGCGGGACAGGGAATGAAAAACTGTTTTTT
NA | TRBJ2-1 | TRBV4-2 | few | CASSRTGHGDSYNEQFF | TGTGCCAGCAGCCGAACGGGACACGGGGATTCCTACAATGAGCAGTTCTTC
NA | TRBJ2-6 | TRBV5-4 | few | CASSPRTSASSGANVLTF | TGTGCCAGCAGCCCCCGGACTTCCGCCTCCTCTGGGGCCAACGTCCTGACTTTC
TRBD1 | TRBJ2-2 | TRBV2 | NA | CASSGTGGSAGELFF | TGTGCCAGCAGTGGGACAGGGGGCTCCGCCGGGGAGCTGTTTTTT
NA | TRBJ2-7 | TRBV5-6 | NA | CASSFGGYSYEQYF | TGTGCCAGCAGCTTCGGGGGATACTCCTACGAGCAGTACTTC
NA | TRBJ2-2 | TRBV5-6 | NA | CASSFDPGSTGELFF | TGTGCCAGCAGCTTCGATCCAGGGTCCACCGGGGAGCTGTTTTTT
NA | TRBJ1-2 | TRBV20-1 | NA | CSATLRGSYTF | TGCAGTGCAACCCTCAGGGGTAGCTACACCTTC
TRBD1 | TRBJ1-4 | TRBV5-4 | NA | CASSADRGNEKLFF | TGTGCCAGCAGCGCGGACAGGGGTAATGAAAAACTGTTTTTT